This TCR beta chain was identified in a study of early T cells in non-severe SARS-CoV-2 infection. V lost 1 base and J 7 bases, leaving 17 bases between the germline ends. Germline V gives CDR1 LGHNA, CDR2 YNFKEQ. The CDR3 has 15 amino acids. This clonotype was seen a handful of times. cDNA molecules, individually, were tagged with unique molecular identifiers. TCRdb re-called the 5' RACE reads through MiXCR, storing one row per CDR3 protein. The sample shows 80,000 to 95,000 distinct CDR3 sequences, around 16% of them seen only once. This TCR came from an adult who was a healthcare worker with PCR-confirmed SARS-CoV-2 infection or an uninfected control (not recorded which). J is TRBJ2-7 and V is TRBV4-2; D is perhaps TRBD2 (5 bases). This material consisted of whole blood, taken at baseline. CDR3 amino acids: CASSQGLAVSSEQYF. The DNA for the CDR3 is TGTGCCAGCAGCCAAGGGCTAGCCGTCTCGAGTGAGCAGTACTTC.